A selection of T cell receptor beta chains follows, all from one sample in a study of T cell responses to AZD1222 COVID-19 vaccine. TCRdb's table, derived via immunoSEQ multiplex PCR, lists solely in-frame clones and lacks some. The data contain some 130,000 clones, 90% of them singletons. The source material was peripheral blood, sampled on day 0 of AZD1222 vaccination. Receptors originate from an adult in good health. Each CDR3 is given with its conserved first and last residue. Each record gives: clone size, V gene, CDR3 protein. Rows give clone size only sometimes, using once, few, many, or a class for an expanded clone.

-	TRBV7-3	CASSQGTGIYGYTF
-	TRBV6-4	CASSPDVNTEAFF
-	TRBV6-1	CASSDLQGWTDTQYF
-	TRBV9	CASSAGSGPPEQYF
-	TRBV5-1	CASSLPGRVNTEAFF
-	TRBV7-3	CASSLTGVSNVLTF
few	TRBV27	CASSRSSYEQYF
-	TRBV5-4	CASSLELGQGHAFF
-	TRBV5-1	CASNSGGLTGELFF
-	TRBV28	CASSWAGNYEQYF
-	TRBV7-2	CASSPEGGSPPVFEQYF
-	TRBV9	CASSARVGSPLHF
-	TRBV4-3	CASSQDWTGNTEAFF
-	TRBV30	CAWTGQTNEKLFF
-	TRBV1	CTSSPRLLWGAGAPYEQYF
once	TRBV19	CASRMTSGGLVEQFF
-	TRBV19	CASSIGTGFPYEQYF
few	TRBV6-2/TRBV6-3	CASSYSAEEQPQHF
-	TRBV27	CASSLTGGTEAFF
-	TRBV6-6	CASSINREGFTDTQYF
few	TRBV9	CASSALYQTDLNTF
-	TRBV6-5	CASSSAPGLYNEQFF
-	TRBV19	CASSTGGQGYYGYTF
-	TRBV4-3	CASSQGAGRNEQFF
-	TRBV18	CASSLTGQAEGSPLHF
-	TRBV23-1	CASSHPSDRAVSSQETQYF
-	TRBV9	CASSVAPGQDFLLHF
-	TRBV4-3	CASSQDPSFGGPGYEQYF
-	TRBV5-5	CASSRSTMQYF
-	TRBV19	CASSIRPPMNGYTF
-	TRBV7-9	CASSLGTGWKNEQFF
many	TRBV7-9	CASSGTVNEKLFF
-	TRBV4-1	CASSQDDVSANTGELFF
few	TRBV3-1/TRBV3-2	CASSQVGGPRKNIQYF
once	TRBV28	CASSLSGTGLVLSNQPQHF